This TCR beta chain originates from a study of CD8 T cells in ankylosing spondylitis. General study findings and limits: What seemed typical of ankylosing spondylitis blood was a TCR beta motif built from under 10 highly homologous variants.

TCRdb ran MiXCR on the 5' RACE reads and lists one entry per CDR3 protein. Of approximately 540,000 distinct CDR3 sequences in the sample, roughly 13% were seen once. The CDR3 has 19 amino acids. V lost 4 bases and J lost 0; bases outside the gene matches: 7. The table lists this clonotype with many counts. The antigen is not known. Sequencing used blood, either unsorted or a sorted T cell fraction (not recorded which). V gene TRBV12-3 or TRBV12-4 combines with J gene TRBJ2-1, with TRBD2 matching over 15 bases. The receptor's source is a male donor with ankylosing spondylitis. The CDR3 region is CASSSWTSGRGSSYNEQFF. The CDR3 DNA reads as TGTGCCAGCAGTTCCTGGACTAGCGGGAGGGGGAGCTCCTACAATGAGCAGTTCTTC.